This T cell receptor (beta chain) stems from a study of identical twins. The study, taken as a whole, reports: Insertions were fewer in abundant cord blood beta clonotypes, whereas memory repertoires showed none of this pattern.

Only a few counts were recorded for this clonotype. Its antigen is unknown. After template switching added a universal primer site, the resulting cDNA carried unique molecular identifiers. One entry per CDR3 protein results from TCRdb running MiXCR on the 5' RACE reads. The sample shows hundreds of thousands of distinct CDR3 sequences, 7.5% of them seen only once. No donor was unhealthy or non-Caucasian. The sample was also linked to a second study, of yellow fever vaccine responses in identical twins.

This TCR came from a woman younger than 30 in good health. Input material: memory (CD45RO+) T cells sorted from blood.

This chain's CDR3 is CASSLHSLAGKDTQYF. For the CDR3, the DNA is TGTGCCAGCAGCCTACACTCACTAGCGGGGAAAGATACGCAGTATTTT. The chain employs TRBV9 and TRBJ2-3; TRBD2 aligns across 10 bases. The trim removed 4 bases at V and 5 bases at J, leaving 10 bases unmatched. Germline CDR1 and CDR2: SGDLS and YYNGEE. This CDR3 comprises 16 residues.